Listed below are T cell receptor beta chains from one sample, sequenced in a study of vaccination and CD4 T cells after COVID-19. For these receptors, no antigen is known. TCRdb passed the PCR reads through MiXCR, listing each CDR3 protein once. The sample holds 8,500 to 10,000 distinct CDR3 sequences, about half seen once. Sequenced: CD4+ T cells from blood, cultured in vitro. These receptors originate from a human donor who had recovered from COVID-19. CDR3s include the opening cysteine and the closing phenylalanine or tryptophan. Each record gives: clone size, D gene, J gene, V gene, CDR3 DNA, CDR3 protein. A D gene is named only where the DNA matches it firmly. Clone sizes are given selectively: once, few, many, or a class where the clone is expanded.

abundance: NA; d_gene: NA; j_gene: TRBJ1-1; v_gene: TRBV20-1; CDR3nt: TGCAGTGCCCTCGACGGAGTGAACACTGAAGCTTTCTTT; CDR3aa: CSALDGVNTEAFF
abundance: NA; d_gene: NA; j_gene: TRBJ2-2; v_gene: TRBV4-1; CDR3nt: TGCGCCAGCAGCCAAGAGATCCAGATAATAACTTTCACCGGGGAGCTGTTTTTT; CDR3aa: CASSQEIQIITFTGELFF
abundance: NA; d_gene: NA; j_gene: TRBJ1-1; v_gene: TRBV27; CDR3nt: TGTGCCAGCATTGGACAATCAAACACTGAAGCTTTCTTT; CDR3aa: CASIGQSNTEAFF
abundance: NA; d_gene: NA; j_gene: TRBJ2-5; v_gene: TRBV6-1; CDR3nt: TGTGCCAGCAGTGAAGCGTTCGGCCTTAAACAGTACTTC; CDR3aa: CASSEAFGLKQYF
abundance: NA; d_gene: NA; j_gene: TRBJ2-1; v_gene: TRBV24-1; CDR3nt: TGTGCCACCAGTGATCCTAGGCAGCCCTACAATGAGCAGTTCTTC; CDR3aa: CATSDPRQPYNEQFF
abundance: few; d_gene: NA; j_gene: TRBJ1-6; v_gene: TRBV30; CDR3nt: TGTGCCGTTTTCCCGGACAATAATTCACCCCTCCACTTT; CDR3aa: CAVFPDNNSPLHF
abundance: NA; d_gene: TRBD1; j_gene: TRBJ1-4; v_gene: TRBV28; CDR3nt: TGTGCCAGCAGTTTACCCCAGGACAGGAGACCGGGGAAACTGTTTTTT; CDR3aa: CASSLPQDRRPGKLFF
abundance: NA; d_gene: TRBD2; j_gene: TRBJ2-1; v_gene: TRBV11-2; CDR3nt: TGTGCCAGCAGCTACGCACCGGGACTAGCGGGAAAGCTGCAGTTCTTC; CDR3aa: CASSYAPGLAGKLQFF
abundance: few; d_gene: TRBD1; j_gene: TRBJ1-2; v_gene: TRBV7-9; CDR3nt: TGTGCCAGCAGCTTAGCAGGGGGCAATGGCTACACCTTC; CDR3aa: CASSLAGGNGYTF
abundance: NA; d_gene: TRBD2; j_gene: TRBJ2-2; v_gene: TRBV4-2; CDR3nt: TGTGCCAGCAGCCAAGGGCTAGCGGGAAACACCGGGGAGCTGTTTTTT; CDR3aa: CASSQGLAGNTGELFF
abundance: NA; d_gene: NA; j_gene: TRBJ1-5; v_gene: TRBV12-3/TRBV12-4; CDR3nt: TGTGCCAGCAGTACAGGTGATTATCAGCCCCAGCATTTT; CDR3aa: CASSTGDYQPQHF
abundance: NA; d_gene: TRBD2; j_gene: TRBJ2-1; v_gene: TRBV4-2; CDR3nt: TGTGCCAGCAGCCCACGGGGGGGGGTAGAGCAGTTCTTC; CDR3aa: CASSPRGGVEQFF
abundance: few; d_gene: NA; j_gene: TRBJ1-6; v_gene: TRBV2; CDR3nt: TGTGCCAGCAGTGAAATCCAGGGGTGGTATTCACCCCTCCACTTT; CDR3aa: CASSEIQGWYSPLHF
abundance: NA; d_gene: TRBD1; j_gene: TRBJ1-5; v_gene: TRBV5-6; CDR3nt: TGTGCCAGCAGCCTAGAGGGACAGGGCCACAATCAGCCCCAGCATTTT; CDR3aa: CASSLEGQGHNQPQHF
abundance: NA; d_gene: NA; j_gene: TRBJ1-2; v_gene: TRBV7-9; CDR3nt: TGTGCCAGCAGCTTAAGTACGAGTCCCGGGTCAGGCCCCAGGGGTGGCTACACCTTC; CDR3aa: CASSLSTSPGSGPRGGYTF
abundance: NA; d_gene: NA; j_gene: TRBJ1-2; v_gene: TRBV6-2/TRBV6-3; CDR3nt: TGTGCCAGCAGTCCTTCGGGGGCCGAGATGTATGGCTACACCTTC; CDR3aa: CASSPSGAEMYGYTF
abundance: few; d_gene: TRBD2; j_gene: TRBJ2-3; v_gene: TRBV6-2/TRBV6-3; CDR3nt: TGTGCCAGCAGTCTCATAGCGGGAGGGGTTGCGAAAGATACGCAGTATTTT; CDR3aa: CASSLIAGGVAKDTQYF
abundance: NA; d_gene: NA; j_gene: TRBJ2-5; v_gene: TRBV7-8; CDR3nt: TGTGCCAGCAGCCCCCGTGGTAGAGAGACCCAGTACTTC; CDR3aa: CASSPRGRETQYF
abundance: NA; d_gene: NA; j_gene: TRBJ1-1; v_gene: TRBV20-1; CDR3nt: TGCATTGCTACGGACTTTCGCACGAACACTGAAGCTTTCTTT; CDR3aa: CIATDFRTNTEAFF
abundance: NA; d_gene: NA; j_gene: TRBJ1-1; v_gene: TRBV11-3; CDR3nt: TGTGCCAGCAGCCGGGCGGGAGGGAACACTGAAGCTTTCTTT; CDR3aa: CASSRAGGNTEAFF
abundance: few; d_gene: NA; j_gene: TRBJ2-1; v_gene: TRBV6-1; CDR3nt: TGTGCCAGCAGTGCCGGGACAGCGGGGAATGAGCAGTTCTTC; CDR3aa: CASSAGTAGNEQFF
abundance: NA; d_gene: NA; j_gene: TRBJ1-5; v_gene: TRBV24-1; CDR3nt: TGTGCCACCCAGGGAACACCGGGGGTTCAGCCCCAGCATTTT; CDR3aa: CATQGTPGVQPQHF
abundance: NA; d_gene: TRBD1; j_gene: TRBJ2-5; v_gene: TRBV19; CDR3nt: TGTGCCAGTAGTATCAGACAGGGGGTCCAAGAGACCCAGTACTTC; CDR3aa: CASSIRQGVQETQYF
abundance: NA; d_gene: NA; j_gene: TRBJ1-2; v_gene: TRBV6-8; CDR3nt: TGTGCCAGCAGTTACTGGCCCCCAGGGTACAGGCTCTATGGCTACACCTTC; CDR3aa: CASSYWPPGYRLYGYTF
abundance: NA; d_gene: NA; j_gene: TRBJ2-7; v_gene: TRBV24-1; CDR3nt: TGTGCCACCAGTGATTTCGAGGGGGGCAACGAGCAGTACTTC; CDR3aa: CATSDFEGGNEQYF
abundance: NA; d_gene: NA; j_gene: TRBJ2-1; v_gene: TRBV10-2; CDR3nt: TGCGCCAGCAGTGAAACGGGGGGCGGTGAGCAGTTCTTC; CDR3aa: CASSETGGGEQFF
abundance: NA; d_gene: NA; j_gene: TRBJ2-5; v_gene: TRBV7-3; CDR3nt: TGTGCCAGCAGCAAGGGAGACTACTCATCCGGCGAGACCCAGTACTTC; CDR3aa: CASSKGDYSSGETQYF
abundance: few; d_gene: NA; j_gene: TRBJ2-2; v_gene: TRBV20-1; CDR3nt: TGCAGTGCTAGAGGGTGGGATACGAACACCGGGGAGCTGTTTTTT; CDR3aa: CSARGWDTNTGELFF
abundance: NA; d_gene: NA; j_gene: TRBJ2-1; v_gene: TRBV5-1; CDR3nt: TGCGCCAGCAGCCGAGATGGCGGATCCTACAATGAGCAGTTCTTC; CDR3aa: CASSRDGGSYNEQFF
abundance: few; d_gene: NA; j_gene: TRBJ1-2; v_gene: TRBV20-1; CDR3nt: TGCAGTGCAAGCGGACATAATTCTGGCTATGGCTACACCTTC; CDR3aa: CSASGHNSGYGYTF
abundance: NA; d_gene: NA; j_gene: TRBJ1-2; v_gene: TRBV6-2/TRBV6-3; CDR3nt: TGTGCCAGCAGTTACACAGGGCCCCGAGGCTACACCTTC; CDR3aa: CASSYTGPRGYTF
abundance: few; d_gene: NA; j_gene: TRBJ1-5; v_gene: TRBV6-2/TRBV6-3; CDR3nt: TGTGCCAGCAGTTACTCGACTAGAAGGCAGCCCCAGCATTTT; CDR3aa: CASSYSTRRQPQHF
abundance: few; d_gene: TRBD2; j_gene: TRBJ2-2; v_gene: TRBV6-5; CDR3nt: TGTGCCAGCAGTTACTGGCTAGCGGGAGTAGTGGACACCGGGGAGCTGTTTTTT; CDR3aa: CASSYWLAGVVDTGELFF
abundance: few; d_gene: NA; j_gene: TRBJ2-1; v_gene: TRBV28; CDR3nt: TGTGCCAGCATCAGCGGGCCCGTTCTAAATGAGCAGTTCTTC; CDR3aa: CASISGPVLNEQFF
abundance: large; d_gene: TRBD1; j_gene: TRBJ1-6; v_gene: TRBV7-2; CDR3nt: TGTGCCAGCAGCCCGTTTGGGGGGGCAGGGGGGATAAATTCACCCCTCCACTTT; CDR3aa: CASSPFGGAGGINSPLHF
abundance: NA; d_gene: NA; j_gene: TRBJ2-7; v_gene: TRBV24-1; CDR3nt: TGTGCCACCAGTGATTCTAAGGGACGGATATACGAGCAGTACTTC; CDR3aa: CATSDSKGRIYEQYF
abundance: NA; d_gene: NA; j_gene: TRBJ1-2; v_gene: TRBV12-3/TRBV12-4; CDR3nt: TGTGCCAGCAGCCGTACAGTGATCTATGGCTACACCTTC; CDR3aa: CASSRTVIYGYTF
abundance: NA; d_gene: NA; j_gene: TRBJ2-7; v_gene: TRBV20-1; CDR3nt: TGCAGTGCTAGATTTGGCGGGGCTACTGGCGAGCAGTACTTC; CDR3aa: CSARFGGATGEQYF
abundance: NA; d_gene: NA; j_gene: TRBJ1-1; v_gene: TRBV6-2/TRBV6-3; CDR3nt: TGTGCCAGCAGTTACATAGGGATCGCTGAAGCTTTCTTT; CDR3aa: CASSYIGIAEAFF
abundance: once; d_gene: NA; j_gene: TRBJ1-2; v_gene: TRBV4-3; CDR3nt: TGCGCCAGCAGCCCCACTTGGTCAGGGAACTATGGCTACACCTTC; CDR3aa: CASSPTWSGNYGYTF
abundance: NA; d_gene: TRBD2; j_gene: TRBJ2-3; v_gene: TRBV20-1; CDR3nt: TGCAGTGCTGGGGCTTCTAGCGGCCCCCTTGATACGCAGTATTTT; CDR3aa: CSAGASSGPLDTQYF
abundance: NA; d_gene: NA; j_gene: TRBJ1-2; v_gene: TRBV5-8; CDR3nt: TGTGCCAGCAGCCGCGCTAACTATGGCTACACCTTC; CDR3aa: CASSRANYGYTF
abundance: NA; d_gene: NA; j_gene: TRBJ2-1; v_gene: TRBV2; CDR3nt: TGTGCCAGCACCGATCTCGTACAAGCTGCGGGTGAGCAGTTCTTC; CDR3aa: CASTDLVQAAGEQFF
abundance: NA; d_gene: TRBD2; j_gene: TRBJ2-7; v_gene: TRBV18; CDR3nt: TGTGCCAGCTCACCAGTGCGGGAGTACTACGAGCAGTACTTC; CDR3aa: CASSPVREYYEQYF
abundance: few; d_gene: NA; j_gene: TRBJ1-1; v_gene: TRBV27; CDR3nt: TGTGCCAGCAGAAGTCCTATCAGGGGGAACACTGAAGCTTTCTTT; CDR3aa: CASRSPIRGNTEAFF